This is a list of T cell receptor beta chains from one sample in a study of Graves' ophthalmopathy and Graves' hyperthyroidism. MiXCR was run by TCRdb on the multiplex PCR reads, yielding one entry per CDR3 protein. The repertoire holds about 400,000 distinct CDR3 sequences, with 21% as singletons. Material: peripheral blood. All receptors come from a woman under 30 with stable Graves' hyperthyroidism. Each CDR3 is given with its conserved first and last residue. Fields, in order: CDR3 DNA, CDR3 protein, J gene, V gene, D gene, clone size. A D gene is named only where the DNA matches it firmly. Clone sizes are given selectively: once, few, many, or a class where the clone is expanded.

DNA: TGTGCCAGCAGCCGGCTGGGGGGATCCTCCTACGAGCAGTACTTC
CDR3: CASSRLGGSSYEQYF
J: TRBJ2-7
V: TRBV7-9
D: -
size: many

DNA: TGCAGTGCTAGATTAGCCGGGACAGGGAGCAATCAGCCCCAGCATTTT
CDR3: CSARLAGTGSNQPQHF
J: TRBJ1-5
V: TRBV20-1
D: TRBD1
size: -

DNA: TGTGCCAGCAGGGGACTAGCGATTATGGAGACCCAGTACTTC
CDR3: CASRGLAIMETQYF
J: TRBJ2-5
V: TRBV2
D: TRBD2
size: many

DNA: TGTGCCAGCATGCCCGGGACCCCTTTCGAGCAGTACTTC
CDR3: CASMPGTPFEQYF
J: TRBJ2-7
V: TRBV11-2
D: -
size: -

DNA: TGTGCCAGCAGTGAAGAACAGGGACGGGTCGCTTTCTTT
CDR3: CASSEEQGRVAFF
J: TRBJ1-1
V: TRBV6-4
D: -
size: many

DNA: TGTGCCAGCAGCGTAGGGACAGGGGGCCAATATGGCTACACCTTC
CDR3: CASSVGTGGQYGYTF
J: TRBJ1-2
V: TRBV9
D: TRBD1
size: many

DNA: TGTGCCAGTAGCCCCGCAGGACTCAATCAAGAGACCCAGTACTTC
CDR3: CASSPAGLNQETQYF
J: TRBJ2-5
V: TRBV19
D: -
size: once

DNA: TGTGCCAGTAGTTCACAGGGGGAGCAGCCCCAGCATTTT
CDR3: CASSSQGEQPQHF
J: TRBJ1-5
V: TRBV19
D: TRBD1
size: many

DNA: TGTGCCAGCAGTCTCCGACAGGGTTTAAGGGGCTACACCTTC
CDR3: CASSLRQGLRGYTF
J: TRBJ1-2
V: TRBV12-3/TRBV12-4
D: TRBD1
size: -

DNA: TGTGCCAGCAGCCCCCAGTTTGGGGCTAAGGAGACCCAGTACTTC
CDR3: CASSPQFGAKETQYF
J: TRBJ2-5
V: TRBV11-1
D: -
size: many

DNA: TGTGCCAGCAGTCCGGGGAGATACGAGCAGTACTTC
CDR3: CASSPGRYEQYF
J: TRBJ2-7
V: TRBV6-5
D: -
size: many

DNA: TGTGCCATCAGTTCGAGGACAGGGCTCTACGAGCAGTACTTC
CDR3: CAISSRTGLYEQYF
J: TRBJ2-7
V: TRBV27
D: TRBD1
size: -

DNA: TGTGCCAGCAGTTACTCGAACAGGCCACCGAACGAGCAGTACTTC
CDR3: CASSYSNRPPNEQYF
J: TRBJ2-7
V: TRBV6-5
D: -
size: once

DNA: TGCAGTGCTAGAGATAGGGCCACTGAAGCTTTCTTT
CDR3: CSARDRATEAFF
J: TRBJ1-1
V: TRBV20-1
D: -
size: many

DNA: TGTGCTAGTGGTTCGGCTATGGCGGCTGAAGCTTTCTTT
CDR3: CASGSAMAAEAFF
J: TRBJ1-1
V: TRBV12-5
D: -
size: many

DNA: TGTGCCAGCAGTAGGGGGACTAGCGGGAGGTTGGGGGAGACCCAGTACTTC
CDR3: CASSRGTSGRLGETQYF
J: TRBJ2-5
V: TRBV7-2
D: TRBD2
size: many

DNA: TGCAGCGGGGATTTGGGGACTACCCAAGAGACCCAGTACTTC
CDR3: CSGDLGTTQETQYF
J: TRBJ2-5
V: TRBV29-1
D: TRBD2
size: -

DNA: TGTGCCAGCAGCTTAACCGTAGTAAAGCCCCAGCATTTT
CDR3: CASSLTVVKPQHF
J: TRBJ1-5
V: TRBV7-2
D: -
size: many

DNA: TGTGCCAGCAGCTTACAGGGACAGGGCTCCGAGCAGTACTTC
CDR3: CASSLQGQGSEQYF
J: TRBJ2-7
V: TRBV7-2
D: TRBD1
size: many

DNA: TGTGCCAGCAGCTTAGGACTAGCGGGAGGTGCCTACGAGCAGTACTTC
CDR3: CASSLGLAGGAYEQYF
J: TRBJ2-7
V: TRBV7-8
D: TRBD2
size: many

DNA: TGTGCCAGTATGCGGGGGGCCACCAATCAGCCCCAGCATTTT
CDR3: CASMRGATNQPQHF
J: TRBJ1-5
V: TRBV7-3
D: -
size: many

DNA: TGCAGTGCTTACAGGGAACCGGGCTATGGCTACACCTTC
CDR3: CSAYREPGYGYTF
J: TRBJ1-2
V: TRBV20-1
D: -
size: -

DNA: TGTGCCACCAGCAGAAACCGTTTTCGAGGGGCGCGGGGGAATGAAGCTTTCTTT
CDR3: CATSRNRFRGARGNEAFF
J: TRBJ1-1
V: TRBV15
D: -
size: -

DNA: TGTGCCGTGCGGGGTAGTGAAGAGACCCAGTACTTC
CDR3: CAVRGSEETQYF
J: TRBJ2-5
V: TRBV10-3
D: -
size: many

DNA: TGTGCCAGCAGGGACGTGGGGGTCGACACCGGGGAGCTGTTTTTT
CDR3: CASRDVGVDTGELFF
J: TRBJ2-2
V: TRBV6-1
D: -
size: -

DNA: TGTGCCAGCAGTCGACAGGGCCGAGCTAACTATGGCTACACCTTC
CDR3: CASSRQGRANYGYTF
J: TRBJ1-2
V: TRBV6-1
D: TRBD1
size: -

DNA: TGTGCCAGCAGCGAAAGCTGGGATGGGGCCAACGTCCTGACTTTC
CDR3: CASSESWDGANVLTF
J: TRBJ2-6
V: TRBV6-2/TRBV6-3
D: -
size: many

DNA: TGTGCCAGCAGAACGGACAGGGAGGTGACCCAGTACTTC
CDR3: CASRTDREVTQYF
J: TRBJ2-5
V: TRBV28
D: TRBD1
size: -

DNA: TGTGCCAGCGAAAGAGTAGGAGAGCAGTACTTC
CDR3: CASERVGEQYF
J: TRBJ2-7
V: TRBV6-4
D: -
size: -

DNA: TGTGCCTGCCGGGACAGGGGAAAAGAGACCCAGTACTTC
CDR3: CACRDRGKETQYF
J: TRBJ2-5
V: TRBV28
D: TRBD1
size: many

DNA: TGCGCCAGCAGCTTGTCGCAGGGTATGAGCGAGCAGTACTTC
CDR3: CASSLSQGMSEQYF
J: TRBJ2-7
V: TRBV5-1
D: -
size: few

DNA: TGTGCCAGCAGAGTAACAGGGCGGGGCGGCTACACCTTC
CDR3: CASRVTGRGGYTF
J: TRBJ1-2
V: TRBV6-5
D: -
size: many

DNA: TGTGCCAGCAGTCCGTGGACAGGTCCCGGCCATATCGGCTACACCTTC
CDR3: CASSPWTGPGHIGYTF
J: TRBJ1-2
V: TRBV27
D: TRBD1
size: -

DNA: TGTGCCAGTAGTATTGCAGGGGACTACGAGCAGTACTTC
CDR3: CASSIAGDYEQYF
J: TRBJ2-7
V: TRBV19
D: -
size: many

DNA: TGTGCCAGCAGTTTCTTTGGGTGGGGTCCAAATCAGCCCCAGCATTTT
CDR3: CASSFFGWGPNQPQHF
J: TRBJ1-5
V: TRBV12-3/TRBV12-4
D: -
size: few

DNA: TGTGCCAGCAGCTTAGATGACGAAGAGACCCAGTACTTC
CDR3: CASSLDDEETQYF
J: TRBJ2-5
V: TRBV11-2
D: -
size: -

DNA: TGTGCCAGCAGCTTAGTAGGGCTAGCGGTGACCTACGAGCAGTACTTC
CDR3: CASSLVGLAVTYEQYF
J: TRBJ2-7
V: TRBV7-2
D: TRBD2
size: many

DNA: TGCAGCGTTGAAAGGGGGTACGAGCAGTACTTC
CDR3: CSVERGYEQYF
J: TRBJ2-7
V: TRBV29-1
D: -
size: many

DNA: TGTGCCAGCAGCGAACTGGGACAGGGGGACTATGGCTACACCTTC
CDR3: CASSELGQGDYGYTF
J: TRBJ1-2
V: TRBV9
D: TRBD1
size: many

DNA: TGCAGTGCTCGAAGGACTAGCGGGTACTCCTACGAGCAGTACTTC
CDR3: CSARRTSGYSYEQYF
J: TRBJ2-7
V: TRBV20-1
D: TRBD2
size: many

DNA: TGTGCCAGCAGCTCCCCCGCGACGGGAGGTTGGAACACTGAAGCTTTCTTT
CDR3: CASSSPATGGWNTEAFF
J: TRBJ1-1
V: TRBV27
D: -
size: many

DNA: TGTGCCTGGAGTCTGTCCAGCGCGGGGTCCTACAATGAGCAGTTCTTC
CDR3: CAWSLSSAGSYNEQFF
J: TRBJ2-1
V: TRBV30
D: -
size: few

DNA: TGTGCCACCAGTGCAAGACAGGGATCGGCCCTCCACTTT
CDR3: CATSARQGSALHF
J: TRBJ1-6
V: TRBV24-1
D: TRBD1
size: -

DNA: TGCAGCGTTGCACCGACAGGGGGCTTAGAGACCCAGTACTTC
CDR3: CSVAPTGGLETQYF
J: TRBJ2-5
V: TRBV29-1
D: TRBD1
size: many

DNA: TGTGCCACCAGCCCCGGGACTAGCGGTTACGAGCAGTACTTC
CDR3: CATSPGTSGYEQYF
J: TRBJ2-7
V: TRBV15
D: TRBD2
size: few

DNA: TGTGCCAGCAGTCCAGCAGACCGAAGTTTCTATGGCTACACCTTC
CDR3: CASSPADRSFYGYTF
J: TRBJ1-2
V: TRBV6-1
D: -
size: few

DNA: TGTGCCAGCAGTGAAGTTCAGGACAGGGACTCACCCCTCCACTTT
CDR3: CASSEVQDRDSPLHF
J: TRBJ1-6
V: TRBV6-1
D: TRBD1
size: many

DNA: TGTGCCAGCAGCTTGTCGCTTTGGGAGACCCAGTACTTC
CDR3: CASSLSLWETQYF
J: TRBJ2-5
V: TRBV7-2
D: -
size: few

DNA: TGTGCCAGCAGTCCACAGAGTTGGGCCCTTAACTATGGCTACACCTTC
CDR3: CASSPQSWALNYGYTF
J: TRBJ1-2
V: TRBV6-1
D: -
size: many

DNA: TGTGCCAGCAGTTATTGGGGGACTAGCGGGAGGCTCCAAGAGACCCAGTACTTC
CDR3: CASSYWGTSGRLQETQYF
J: TRBJ2-5
V: TRBV6-2/TRBV6-3
D: TRBD2
size: many

DNA: TGCAGTGCTAGAGAGAACTCGGGACACCCCGTAATTACCTATAATTCACCCCTCCACTTT
CDR3: CSARENSGHPVITYNSPLHF
J: TRBJ1-6
V: TRBV20-1
D: -
size: many

DNA: TGTGCCAGCAGTTTTTCGGGGGTCCATGGCTACACCTTC
CDR3: CASSFSGVHGYTF
J: TRBJ1-2
V: TRBV12-3/TRBV12-4
D: -
size: few

DNA: TGTGCCAGCAGCCCGTCGCGACAGCCCTGGGAGACCCAGTACTTC
CDR3: CASSPSRQPWETQYF
J: TRBJ2-5
V: TRBV28
D: -
size: many

DNA: TGTGCCAGCAGAGGACAGGGTAACAATCAGCCCCAGCATTTT
CDR3: CASRGQGNNQPQHF
J: TRBJ1-5
V: TRBV6-5
D: TRBD1
size: many

DNA: TGTGCCAGCAGCAAGACAGGGGGGGGCTCCTACGAGCAGTACTTC
CDR3: CASSKTGGGSYEQYF
J: TRBJ2-7
V: TRBV12-3/TRBV12-4
D: TRBD1
size: few